The 26 T cell receptor beta chains reported below all come from one sample, sequenced in a study of T cell responses to AZD1222 COVID-19 vaccine. TCRdb keeps only in-frame clones here, not all; method: immunoSEQ multiplex PCR. This sample has 70,000 to 90,000 clones; around 80% occur once, and the top ten carry around 21%. The specimen was peripheral blood, collected on day 0 of AZD1222 vaccination. The origin of the receptors is an adult in good health.

This chain joins TRBV6-6 and TRBJ1-1; D gene uncertain. Germline V gene sequence: CDR1 MNHNY, CDR2 SVGAGI (reference sequence). The germline V and J ends were trimmed by 0 bases and 2 bases, with 7 bases remaining between them. The CDR3 is made up of 14 amino acids. The CDR3, as DNA: TGTGCCAGCAGTTACTCCGCAGCTAACACTGAAGCTTTCTTT. Its translation: CASSYSAANTEAFF.

The rearrangement uses TRBV28 and TRBJ1-5; 7 bases match TRBD1. This CDR3 has 15 residues. Losses at the gene ends were 6 bases for V and 1 base for J; bases not matched to a gene: 6. Germline CDR1 MDHEN, CDR2 SYDVKM. The CDR3 DNA is TGTGCCAGCAGACCAGGGGGGGGAAGCAATCAGCCCCAGCATTTT. Amino acid sequence: CASRPGGGSNQPQHF.

The V gene is TRBV9, the J gene TRBJ1-2, with D possibly matching TRBD1 (6 bases). Trimming cost V 2 bases and J 8 bases, with 10 bases left between them. The germline V gene has CDR1 SGDLS and CDR2 YYNGEE. This CDR3 comprises 12 residues. This CDR3 reads CASSVQGSGYTF. The DNA of the CDR3 is TGTGCCAGCAGCGTTCAGGGGAGCGGCTACACCTTC.

V gene TRBV19 combines with J gene TRBJ2-1; D gene uncertain. Trimming removed 2 bases from V and 5 bases from J, with 10 bases in between. Looked up from germline, CDR1 is LNHDA and CDR2 is SQIVND (reference sequence). The CDR3 is 14 residues long. The CDR3 DNA reads as TGTGCCAGTAGTATATACGCACCCAACAATGAGCAGTTCTTC. Its translation: CASSIYAPNNEQFF.

The gene calls are TRBV30 and TRBJ1-6, with 11 positions matching TRBD1. The length of the CDR3 is 14 residues. V dropped 3 bases and J dropped 8; count of bases not matched to a gene: 3. Germline V gene sequence: CDR1 GTSNPN, CDR2 SVGIG (reference sequence). The CDR3 loop reads CAWRRDRGDSPLHF. The DNA for the CDR3 is TGTGCCTGGAGGCGGGACAGGGGGGATTCACCCCTCCACTTT.

The chain couples TRBV10-3 to TRBJ2-1; 8 positions match TRBD2. Looked up from germline, CDR1 is ENHRY and CDR2 is SYGVKD. The CDR3 runs to 13 residues. J gave up 15 bases and V 3 bases, and 10 bases lay outside the gene matches. CDR3 in DNA: TGTGCCATCAGTGAAAAGGGGCGGGAGGTTACGTTCTTC. Residues: CAISEKGREVTFF.

This chain joins TRBV5-1 and TRBJ2-1, with a possible D match to TRBD2 (5 bases). The CDR3 runs to 15 residues. Germline V gene sequence: CDR1 SGHRS, CDR2 YFSETQ. V was cut by 0 bases and J by 0 bases, with 7 bases left in between. CDR3 residues: CASSLVLASYNEQFF. The CDR3, as DNA: TGCGCCAGCAGCTTGGTCCTAGCCTCCTACAATGAGCAGTTCTTC. The variable domain in full, with the rest retrieved from reference TRBV5-1 and TRBJ2-1, is KAGVTQTPRYLIKTRGQQVTLSCSPISGHRSVSWYQQTPGQGLQFLFEYFSETQRNKGNFPGRFSGRQFSNSRSEMNVSTLELGDSALYLCASSLVLASYNEQFFGPGTRLTVL.

The chain couples TRBV5-1 to TRBJ2-3, with TRBD2 matching over 11 bases. This CDR3 is built from 15 residues. Looked up from germline, CDR1 is SGHRS and CDR2 is YFSETQ. With 4 bases clipped from V and 4 bases from J, the junction kept 5 bases outside the gene matches. The CDR3 sequence: CASSTGTSGSDTQYF. The CDR3 region has the DNA TGCGCCAGCAGCACGGGGACTAGCGGTTCAGATACGCAGTATTTT. Full variable domain (outside the CDR3, taken from reference TRBV5-1 and TRBJ2-3): KAGVTQTPRYLIKTRGQQVTLSCSPISGHRSVSWYQQTPGQGLQFLFEYFSETQRNKGNFPGRFSGRQFSNSRSEMNVSTLELGDSALYLCASSTGTSGSDTQYFGPGTRLTVL.

J is TRBJ1-1 and V is TRBV25-1; no clear D. This CDR3 comprises 11 residues. Germline values: CDR1 MGHDK, CDR2 SYGVNS. The ends were cut back, 11 bases at V and 6 bases at J, with 13 bases in the middle. This CDR3 reads CAAYGYSEAFF. In DNA form, the CDR3 reads TGTGCCGCCTACGGGTATTCTGAAGCTTTCTTT. Complete variable domain (other parts from reference TRBV25-1 and TRBJ1-1): EADIYQTPRYLVIGTGKKITLECSQTMGHDKMYWYQQDPGMELHLIHYSYGVNSTEKGDLSSESTVSRIRTEHFPLTLESARPSHTSQYLCAAYGYSEAFFGQGTRLTVV.

V is TRBV2 and J is TRBJ1-5, with 10 bases identical to TRBD1. This CDR3 comprises 15 residues. The trim removed 5 bases at V and 6 bases at J, leaving 7 bases unmatched. Germline CDR1 and CDR2: SNHLY and FYNNEI. Written as DNA, the CDR3 is TGTGCCAGCAGTACCGGGACAGGGGTTGGTCAGCCCCAGCATTTT. Its protein is CASSTGTGVGQPQHF. Full variable domain (outside the CDR3, taken from reference TRBV2 and TRBJ1-5): EPEVTQTPSHQVTQMGQEVILRCVPISNHLYFYWYRQILGQKVEFLVSFYNNEISEKSEIFDDQFSVERPDGSNFTLKIRSTKLEDSAMYFCASSTGTGVGQPQHFGDGTRLSIL.

V and J are TRBV4-3 and TRBJ1-1, with D perhaps TRBD1 (5 bases). Trimming took 3 bases from V and 4 from J, leaving 15 bases between them. CDR1 and CDR2 from the germline V gene are LGHNA and YSLEER. The CDR3 spans 15 residues. The CDR3 DNA is TGCGCCAGCAGCCATAACGCAGGGCAGAGCACTGAAGCTTTCTTT. This sequence encodes CASSHNAGQSTEAFF.

This clone was seen more than once but under ten times. V usage is TRBV19 and J usage is TRBJ2-7; D not certain. The CDR3 runs 14 residues. Per germline, CDR1 LNHDA and CDR2 SQIVND (reference sequence). Trimming shortened V by 4 bases and J by 2 bases, and 12 bases separated the two germline ends. CDR3 loop: CASSTPDRAYEQYF. The CDR3, as DNA: TGTGCCAGTAGTACCCCCGACCGGGCCTACGAGCAGTACTTC.

A few counts support this clone. Different DNA sequences within this sample yield the same CDR3. The V and J genes are TRBV7-9 and TRBJ1-1, with 9 bases lining up with TRBD1. The trim removed 3 bases at V and 1 base at J, leaving 0 bases unmatched. CDR1 and CDR2 from the germline V gene are SEHNR and FQNEAQ (reference sequence). CDR3 length: 14 amino acids. The CDR3 sequence is CASSLGQGNTEAFF. As DNA, the CDR3 is TGTGCCAGCAGCTTGGGACAGGGGAACACTGAAGCTTTCTTT.

The rearrangement joins TRBV30 to TRBJ2-5; tentative D call: TRBD1 (5 bases). V lost 2 bases, J lost 4 bases, and 11 bases lay in between. This CDR3 region has 13 residues. CDR1 is GTSNPN and CDR2 is SVGIG in the germline V gene (reference sequence). The CDR3 DNA is TGTGCCTGGAGTCCCCAGGGAATAGAGACCCAGTACTTC. Amino acid sequence: CAWSPQGIETQYF.

The chain uses TRBV7-8 and TRBJ2-1; the match to TRBD2 covers 15 bases. Trimming at V came to 5 bases and at J to 10 bases, leaving 12 bases not matched to a gene. The CDR3 loop spans 17 amino acids. Germline V lookup: CDR1 SGHVS, CDR2 FQNEAQ. The CDR3 nucleotides are TGTGCCAGCAGCACAAGCCGGACTAGCGGGAGGGCCCGGGAGCAGTTCTTC. This sequence encodes CASSTSRTSGRAREQFF.

The CDR3 is CASSLSERGRFGNTIYF. The CDR3, as DNA: TGCGCCAGCAGCCTCTCCGAGCGGGGGCGATTTGGAAACACCATATATTTT. The chain couples TRBV4-3 to TRBJ1-3, with D perhaps matching TRBD1 (6 bases). Germline V gives CDR1 LGHNA, CDR2 YSLEER. V dropped 4 bases and J dropped 3 bases, with 19 bases sitting between them. The CDR3 loop spans 17 amino acids.

J is TRBJ1-2 and V is TRBV10-3; 8 positions agree with TRBD1. The J segment lost 3 bases and the V segment lost 6 bases, leaving 6 bases of the junction unmatched. This CDR3 is 14 amino acids long. Per germline, CDR1 ENHRY and CDR2 SYGVKD. In nucleotides, the CDR3 is TGTGCCATCAGCCAATACAGGGGGGACTATGGCTACACCTTC. Translated, it gives CAISQYRGDYGYTF.

This chain uses TRBV5-4 with TRBJ2-3, with a tentative D call TRBD2 (5 bases). Trimming pared 4 bases from V and 6 bases from J, leaving 12 bases between. Germline V gene data show CDR1 as SGHNT and CDR2 as YYREEE (reference sequence). The CDR3 runs to 13 residues. The CDR3 nucleotides are TGTGCCAGCAGCACCCCGTGGACTGATACGCAGTATTTT. Protein sequence: CASSTPWTDTQYF.

The chain employs TRBV20-1 and TRBJ1-4; D remains unclear. CDR1 and CDR2 (germline): DFQATT, SNEGSKA (reference sequence). Trimming stripped 6 bases from V and 6 bases from J, with 8 bases between. The CDR3 is 11 residues long. CDR3: CSATDHEKLFF. The CDR3 region has the DNA TGCAGTGCCACGGACCATGAAAAACTGTTTTTT.

This clone was seen only once. The V and J genes are TRBV7-2 and TRBJ2-7; no clear D gene. The V end was cut by 5 bases, the J end by 1 base, with 15 bases between. The CDR3 loop spans 15 amino acids. CDR1 is SGHTA and CDR2 is FQGNSA in the germline V gene. In nucleotides, the CDR3 is TGTGCCAGCAGCCGCGGACGGTTATCTTCCTACGAGCAGTACTTC. Translated, it gives CASSRGRLSSYEQYF. Based on the CDR3 plus reference TRBV7-2 and TRBJ2-7, the full variable domain is GAGVSQSPSNKVTEKGKDVELRCDPISGHTALYWYRQSLGQGLEFLIYFQGNSAPDKSGLPSDRFSAERTGGSVSTLTIQRTQQEDSAVYLCASSRGRLSSYEQYFGPGTRLTVT.

The V and J genes are TRBV27 and TRBJ2-3; D unresolved. The CDR3 length is 14 residues. V lost 2 bases to trimming and J lost 4 bases, with 10 bases between them. The germline V gene has CDR1 MNHEY and CDR2 SMNVEV (reference sequence). This CDR3 is CASSLNAEADTQYF. CDR3 nucleotide sequence: TGTGCCAGCAGTTTAAACGCAGAAGCAGATACGCAGTATTTT.

The chain links TRBV5-4 to TRBJ2-1, with D unclear. The CDR3 runs 12 residues. Germline assignment: CDR1 SGHNT and CDR2 YYREEE (reference sequence). Between the trimmed V and J ends, which lost 4 bases and 4 bases, there was a span of 6 bases. The chain's CDR3 is CASSLFYNEQFF. CDR3 nucleotides: TGTGCCAGCAGCCTCTTTTACAATGAGCAGTTCTTC. Full variable domain (remainder filled in from reference TRBV5-4 and TRBJ2-1): ETGVTQSPTHLIKTRGQQVTLRCSSQSGHNTVSWYQQALGQGPQFIFQYYREEENGRGNFPPRFSGLQFPNYSSELNVNALELDDSALYLCASSLFYNEQFFGPGTRLTVL.

With respect to this clone: At one boundary the junction diverges from the germline segment, which might be a read error. The chain joins TRBV28 to TRBJ1-6; 7 bases fit TRBD1. Germline CDR1 reads MDHEN; CDR2 reads SYDVKM. The CDR3 is made up of 15 amino acids. The CDR3 here is CGSGTESSYNSPLHF. In nucleotides, the CDR3 is TGCGGATCGGGGACAGAGAGCTCCTATAATTCACCCCTCCACTTT.

The J gene is TRBJ2-1, the V gene TRBV5-1; TRBD2 agrees at 11 bases. This CDR3 is 16 amino acids long. The germline gives CDR1 SGHRS, CDR2 YFSETQ. After removal of 0 bases from V and 6 bases from J, the junction contained 5 bases not matched to a gene. The chain's CDR3 is CASSLEASGRSNEQFF. For the CDR3, the DNA is TGCGCCAGCAGCTTGGAGGCTAGCGGGAGGTCCAATGAGCAGTTCTTC.

In its sample, this clone was seen many times. This chain joins TRBV7-9 and TRBJ2-2, with D possibly matching TRBD2 (5 bases). The germline V gene has CDR1 SEHNR and CDR2 FQNEAQ (reference sequence). The CDR3 totals 19 residues. Deletions cut 1 base from V and 5 bases from J, with 23 bases between. CDR3 region: CASSLGRPVGSLWTGELFF. CDR3 nucleotides: TGTGCCAGCAGCTTAGGGAGGCCAGTTGGCAGTCTTTGGACCGGGGAGCTGTTTTTT.

The chain combines TRBV5-5 with TRBJ2-3; D is unresolved. CDR3 length: 13 residues. Looked up from germline, CDR1 is SGHKS and CDR2 is YYEKEE (reference sequence). V was trimmed by 2 bases and J by 5 bases, leaving 9 bases between them. The CDR3, as DNA: TGTGCCAGCAGCTTTGACTGGGGAGATACGCAGTATTTT. This gives the protein CASSFDWGDTQYF.